This T cell receptor (beta chain) is from a study of cytotoxic CD8 clonotypes in ibrutinib-treated CLL. This clone was observed a few times. Its antigen is still unknown. Findings and limits, study-wide: Collection times varied between progressing and sustained-remission patients.

The length of the CDR3 is 14 residues. V shed 3 bases, J shed 4 bases, and the junction held 3 bases outside the gene matches. Germline-derived CDR1 and CDR2 are LNHDA and SQIVND (reference sequence). Here immunoSEQ multiplex PCR was the method, and the copy in TCRdb shows in-frame clones only, minus some. The sample records about 300,000 clones, about 64% being singletons. The starting material was PBMCs, obtained after 36 months of ibrutinib treatment. The chain combines TRBV19 with TRBJ1-3, with 7 bases matching TRBD1. This receptor was identified in a human donor with chronic lymphocytic leukemia. For the CDR3, the DNA is TGTGCCAGTAGTATCGGGACAGCAGGAAACACCATATATTTT. It translates to CASSIGTAGNTIYF.